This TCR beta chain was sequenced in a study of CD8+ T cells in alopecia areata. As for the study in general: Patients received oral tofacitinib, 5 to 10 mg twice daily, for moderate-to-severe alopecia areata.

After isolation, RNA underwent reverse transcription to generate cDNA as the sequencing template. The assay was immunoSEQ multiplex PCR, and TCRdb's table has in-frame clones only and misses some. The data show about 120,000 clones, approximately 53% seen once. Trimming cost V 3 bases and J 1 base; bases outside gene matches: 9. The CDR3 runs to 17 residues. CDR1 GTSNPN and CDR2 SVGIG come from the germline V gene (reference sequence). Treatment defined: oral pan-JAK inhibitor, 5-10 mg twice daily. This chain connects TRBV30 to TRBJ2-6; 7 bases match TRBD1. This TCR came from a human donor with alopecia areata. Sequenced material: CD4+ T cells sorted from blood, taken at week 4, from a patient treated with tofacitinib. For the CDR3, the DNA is TGTGCCTGGAGGTACCGTCTACAGGGGTCTGGGGCCAACGTCCTGACTTTC. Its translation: CAWRYRLQGSGANVLTF.